The clone carrying this T cell receptor (beta chain) showed up many times. The antigen remains undetermined. The data stem from a study of T cell repertoires in cytomegalovirus infection. As for the study in general: Based on public TCR beta signatures, there were indications of CMV infection and of a matching HLA type.

V was clipped by 2 bases and J by 1 base; unmatched bases: 10. CDR1 and CDR2 (germline): SQVTM, ANQGSEA. The CDR3 contains 17 residues. Via MiXCR, TCRdb re-called the reads, giving one row per CDR3 protein. The data hold approximately 180,000 distinct CDR3 sequences, with roughly 9.8% observed a single time. The study, taken as a whole, reports: Adding up the frequency of public TCR beta families identified people who carried CMV plus the relevant HLA.

The origin of this receptor is a human donor in good health (CMV status not recorded). Some clones in this sample may be carry-over from other donors' samples. The genes are TRBV29-1 and TRBJ2-2; TRBD2 aligns across 7 bases. Sequencing was performed on PBMCs. The CDR3 DNA sequence: TGCAGCGTTGAAAAGCGTGCCGCGGGAGAGAACACCGGGGAGCTGTTTTTT. Translation: CSVEKRAAGENTGELFF.